These T cell receptor beta chains were read from a single sample in a study of T-cell reconstitution after alpha-beta-depleted transplantation in children. TCRdb called the PCR reads again in MiXCR, with one record for every CDR3 protein. The sample lists approximately 1,000,000 distinct CDR3 sequences; under 30% were seen once. This material consisted of PBMCs, mostly from graft donor cells, taken 360 days after TCRalphabeta/CD19-depleted stem cell transplant. Receptors originate from a boy less than two years old who had a stem cell transplant for SCID, so the T cells may come from the graft donor. CDR3s include the opening cysteine and the closing phenylalanine or tryptophan. D genes are given only for firm matches. The size of a clone is reported for some rows only, either as once, few or many, or as a class for expanded clones.

J,D,V,size,DNA,CDR3
TRBJ2-1,NA,TRBV15,NA,TGTGCCACCAGCAGAGGAGGGACTCTATACAATGAGCAGTTCTTC,CATSRGGTLYNEQFF
TRBJ1-6,TRBD1,TRBV28,NA,TGTGCCAGCAGTTTATTTGGACAGGGGGATTCACCCCTCCACTTT,CASSLFGQGDSPLHF
TRBJ1-2,NA,TRBV29-1,NA,TGCAGCGTGCCCCCAGGAGTAACCTATGGCTACACCTTC,CSVPPGVTYGYTF
TRBJ2-1,NA,TRBV29-1,NA,TGCAGCGTTGTCTTTTTCTTGGACCCTTTCTCCTACAATGAGCAGTTCTTC,CSVVFFLDPFSYNEQFF
TRBJ2-7,NA,TRBV7-3,NA,TGTGCCAGCAGCTTAATGTCTTCTGGGCCCTACGAGCAGTACTTC,CASSLMSSGPYEQYF
TRBJ2-1,TRBD1,TRBV6-2/TRBV6-3,many,TGTGCCAGCAGCTTCGGGACAGACAATGAGCAGTTCTTC,CASSFGTDNEQFF
TRBJ2-5,TRBD1,TRBV7-9,few,TGTGCCAGCAGTCCCCGGACAGGGGAAGTGGAGACCCAGTACTTC,CASSPRTGEVETQYF
TRBJ2-3,NA,TRBV5-1,NA,TGCGCCAGCAGCCCGCCGGACAGTTACACAGATACGCAGTATTTT,CASSPPDSYTDTQYF
TRBJ2-1,NA,TRBV2,NA,TGTGCCAGCAGACCGGGACTCGTATACAATGAGCAGTTCTTC,CASRPGLVYNEQFF
TRBJ1-4,NA,TRBV2,once,TGTGCCAGCAGTGAACCCAGGGATAATGAAAAACTGTTTTTT,CASSEPRDNEKLFF
TRBJ2-4,NA,TRBV12-3/TRBV12-4,NA,TGTGCCAGCAGAGCAGCCCTAACCAAAAACATTCAGTACTTC,CASRAALTKNIQYF
TRBJ2-3,TRBD2,TRBV20-1,few,TGCAGTGCTAGAGAGCGGGGGGCGCTCCACACGCAGTATTTT,CSARERGALHTQYF
TRBJ1-2,TRBD1,TRBV29-1,NA,TGCAGCGTCGCGGACAGGGTGGGTGGCTACACCTTC,CSVADRVGGYTF
TRBJ2-1,NA,TRBV20-1,NA,TGCAGCGCCGGACAGTTTCCCTACAATGAGCAGTTCTTC,CSAGQFPYNEQFF
TRBJ2-3,TRBD1,TRBV5-1,once,TGCGCCAGCAGCATTGGGACAGGGTACACAGATACGCAGTATTTT,CASSIGTGYTDTQYF
TRBJ2-5,NA,TRBV12-3/TRBV12-4,NA,TGTGCCAGCAGTTTTCGGCTGGGCCGCCAAGAGACCCAGTACTTC,CASSFRLGRQETQYF
TRBJ2-2,NA,TRBV7-9,NA,TGTGCCAGCAGCTTCGACAGAACCGGGGAGCTGTTTTTT,CASSFDRTGELFF
TRBJ2-3,NA,TRBV29-1,NA,TGCAGCGTTGGGGATGGAAGCACAGATACGCAGTATTTT,CSVGDGSTDTQYF
TRBJ2-2,NA,TRBV6-2/TRBV6-3,few,TGTGCCAGCAGTTACTCGTTATCTGGGGCGGGACAGAACACCGGGGAGCTGTTTTTT,CASSYSLSGAGQNTGELFF
TRBJ2-6,NA,TRBV7-9,many,TGTGCCAGCAGCTTAGCGGGGGGCTCTGGGGCCAACGTCCTGACTTTC,CASSLAGGSGANVLTF
TRBJ2-1,TRBD2,TRBV6-2/TRBV6-3,NA,TGTGCCAGCAGTTCCCACGGACTAGCGGTACAAAGCTCCTACAATGAGCAGTTCTTC,CASSSHGLAVQSSYNEQFF
TRBJ2-5,NA,TRBV29-1,few,TGCAGCGTTGAAGGTCGGATAACGCTCGAAGAGACCCAGTACTTC,CSVEGRITLEETQYF
TRBJ2-3,NA,TRBV12-5,once,TGTGCTAGTGGCCTGCCGGGACCTATAAGCACAGATACGCAGTATTTT,CASGLPGPISTDTQYF
TRBJ2-1,TRBD2,TRBV6-1,NA,TGTGCCAGCAGCCTACGTGCTAGCGGGGGGGCAAGCTCCTACAATGAGCAGTTCTTC,CASSLRASGGASSYNEQFF
TRBJ2-5,NA,TRBV9,NA,TGTGCCAGCAGCGGACATGGAGCGCATCAGGAGACCCAGTACTTC,CASSGHGAHQETQYF
TRBJ2-3,NA,TRBV5-1,few,TGCGCCAGCAGCGGGGCCCCAGATACGCAGTATTTT,CASSGAPDTQYF
TRBJ2-1,NA,TRBV29-1,many,TGCAGCGTTAGAAGAGGATCCTACAATGAGCAGTTCTTC,CSVRRGSYNEQFF
TRBJ2-1,NA,TRBV5-1,NA,TGCGCCAGCAGCTTGGCCTCCGGACAGCCCGGGGATGAGCAGTTCTTC,CASSLASGQPGDEQFF
TRBJ2-1,NA,TRBV12-3/TRBV12-4,few,TGTGCCAGCAGTCCCCGATCGGCAGCCTACAATGAGCAGTTCTTC,CASSPRSAAYNEQFF
TRBJ1-1,TRBD1,TRBV20-1,NA,TGCAGTGCTCAGGACAGGGGGTTGTCCACTGAAGCTTTCTTT,CSAQDRGLSTEAFF
TRBJ1-1,NA,TRBV7-2,NA,TGTGCCAGCAGCTCTCCAGGGAAAGGGAACACTGAAGCTTTCTTT,CASSSPGKGNTEAFF
TRBJ2-1,NA,TRBV5-6,few,TGTGCCAGCAGCTTATCGACGGGGGCCTATTACAATGAGCAGTTCTTC,CASSLSTGAYYNEQFF
TRBJ1-5,NA,TRBV5-5,few,TGTGCCAGCAGCTTGGTGTCAGGGATCAATCAGCCCCAGCATTTT,CASSLVSGINQPQHF
TRBJ2-1,NA,TRBV7-2,few,TGTGCCAGCAGCTTAGGTGGTGGGCCACCCAATGAGCAGTTCTTC,CASSLGGGPPNEQFF
TRBJ1-2,NA,TRBV6-6,few,TGTGCCAGCAGTTACTATCCGGGGGAGGGCTACACCTTC,CASSYYPGEGYTF
TRBJ1-2,NA,TRBV27,few,TGTGCCAGCAGTTTAGGGCAGGGAGTCCACTATGGCTACACCTTC,CASSLGQGVHYGYTF